This TCR beta chain was profiled in a study of PD-L1 blockade in urothelial cancer. The overall study: The authors examined blood 3 weeks (second dose) and 6 weeks after treatment start. Study results and limitations: Patients who had durable benefit saw their tumor-associated blood clones expand more at 3 weeks.

This table comes from immunoSEQ multiplex PCR, and its TCRdb copy is limited to in-frame clones, with some not included. This repertoire shows around 26,000 clones, 82% found once; its top ten account for about 1.6%. Time point described: peripheral blood 6 weeks after treatment start. On this clone itself: Its antigen remains unidentified. Compared with germline, one end of the junction differs, possibly owing to a read error.

The material was PBMCs, obtained around atezolizumab (anti-PD-L1) treatment. The sequence was obtained from a man in his 70s with urothelial cancer.

The CDR3 DNA is TGTGCCAGCAGTTTATCAGGGGGGGTCAACGTCCTGACTTTC. Protein product: CASSLSGGVNVLTF. The V gene is TRBV27, the J gene TRBJ2-6; D might be TRBD2 (7 bases). The CDR3 totals 14 residues. Germline V gene data show CDR1 as MNHEY and CDR2 as SMNVEV (reference sequence).